Shown below are 13 T cell receptor beta chains from a single sample sequenced in a study of PD-L1 blockade in urothelial cancer (dated by TCRdb to 2017 to 2019). This specimen's time point label, per the study, means: pretreatment peripheral blood. Libraries were built with the immunoSEQ multiplex PCR assay. Imported from immuneACCESS, the table was reduced by TCRdb to in-frame sequences with V and J called. These copies leave out some clones; in studies compared against another copy, an unresolved V gene accounts for under half, and the cause of the remainder is not known. The sample data list around 130,000 clones, and roughly 80% of these were observed just once. Of the sample, 3.2% falls within the top ten clones. This specimen was PBMCs, taken around atezolizumab (anti-PD-L1) treatment. These receptors all stem from a man over 45 with urothelial cancer.

V gene TRBV19 combines with J gene TRBJ2-3, with 9 nucleotides matching TRBD1. The CDR3 loop spans 16 amino acids. Germline V CDR1 and CDR2: LNHDA, SQIVND (reference sequence). J gave up 2 bases and V 5 bases, and 8 bases lay outside the gene matches. Here the CDR3 reads CASSPRTGDYTDTQYF. The CDR3 region has the DNA TGTGCCAGTAGTCCGCGGACAGGGGATTACACAGATACGCAGTATTTT.

The chain is built from TRBV6-6 and TRBJ2-3; the D gene is possibly TRBD1 (6 bases). The germline gives CDR1 MNHNY, CDR2 SVGAGI (reference sequence). The CDR3 runs 14 residues. Trimming removed 6 bases at V and 4 bases at J, with 14 bases between. The CDR3 here is CASRDSRAPDTQYF. As DNA, the CDR3 is TGTGCCAGCAGGGACAGTCGGGCCCCAGATACGCAGTATTTT.

This chain joins TRBV19 and TRBJ2-6; TRBD1 matches 7 bases. CDR1 is LNHDA, CDR2 SQIVND, per germline (reference sequence). V gave up 5 bases and J gave up 1 base; unmatched junction bases: 2. The CDR3 is 15 amino acids. This CDR3 reads CASSVGQSGANVLTF. The CDR3 DNA reads as TGTGCCAGTAGTGTGGGACAGTCTGGGGCCAACGTCCTGACTTTC.

The chain employs TRBV9 and TRBJ2-1, with 10 positions matching TRBD2. CDR1 is SGDLS, CDR2 YYNGEE, per germline. With 2 bases clipped from V and 3 bases from J, the junction kept 8 bases outside the gene matches. The CDR3 sequence is 17 residues long. The CDR3 is CASSVQRTSGLYNEQFF. DNA for the CDR3: TGTGCCAGCAGCGTCCAACGGACTAGCGGCCTCTACAATGAGCAGTTCTTC.

In this sample, this clone turned up a few times. CDR3 sequence (DNA): TGCGCCAGCAGCTTGGGAAGCTGGGTGTCGACTTACGAGCAGTACTTC. Translating it yields CASSLGSWVSTYEQYF. The chain combines TRBV5-1 with TRBJ2-7; D is undetermined. Between the trimmed V and J ends, which lost 0 bases and 4 bases, there was a span of 17 bases. Looked up from germline, CDR1 is SGHRS and CDR2 is YFSETQ. There are 16 residues in the CDR3.

This chain uses TRBV5-4 with TRBJ2-3; tentative D call: TRBD2 (5 bases). Trimming cost V 3 bases and J 6 bases, with 11 bases left between them. CDR3 size: 13 residues. Germline V gene sequence: CDR1 SGHNT, CDR2 YYREEE (reference sequence). The CDR3 nucleotides read TGTGCCAGCAGCTCCCCTGGGGAGGATACGCAGTATTTT. This translates into CASSSPGEDTQYF.

This clone was recorded a few times. The chain combines TRBV5-4 with TRBJ2-1; D might be TRBD2 (6 bases). Trimming removed 2 bases at V and 6 bases at J, with 12 bases between. The CDR3 has 14 amino acids. CDR1 is SGHNT and CDR2 is YYREEE in the germline V gene (reference sequence). CDR3: CASSFQAGSNEQFF. The DNA of the CDR3 is TGTGCCAGCAGCTTCCAAGCGGGCTCCAATGAGCAGTTCTTC. Filled out from reference TRBV5-4 and TRBJ2-1, the complete variable domain reads ETGVTQSPTHLIKTRGQQVTLRCSSQSGHNTVSWYQQALGQGPQFIFQYYREEENGRGNFPPRFSGLQFPNYSSELNVNALELDDSALYLCASSFQAGSNEQFFGPGTRLTVL.

The V and J genes are TRBV6-5 and TRBJ2-7; D gene uncertain. Germline CDR1 MNHEY, CDR2 SVGAGI. This CDR3 spans 16 amino acids. Trimming stripped 0 bases from V and 4 bases from J, with 16 bases between. CDR3 DNA: TGTGCCAGCAGTTACTCCGCGCGCTCCTCAGGATACGAGCAGTACTTC. Encoded protein: CASSYSARSSGYEQYF.

V and J are TRBV11-2 and TRBJ1-4; 7 bases fit TRBD1. V shed 3 bases, J shed 3 bases, and the junction held 7 bases outside the gene matches. CDR1 SGHAT and CDR2 FQNNGV come from the germline V gene. The CDR3 extends over 16 amino acids. This CDR3 reads CASSLGTGVPNEKLFF. In DNA form, the CDR3 reads TGTGCCAGCAGCTTGGGAACAGGGGTGCCTAATGAAAAACTGTTTTTT.

The genes are TRBV19 and TRBJ1-2; D is possibly TRBD1 (5 bases). Trimming took 4 bases from V and 3 from J, leaving 12 bases between them. The CDR3 consists of 14 residues. Germline V gene lookup returns CDR1 LNHDA and CDR2 SQIVND (reference sequence). The CDR3 loop reads CASSSWEGDYGYTF. In nucleotides, the CDR3 is TGTGCCAGTAGTAGTTGGGAAGGGGACTATGGCTACACCTTC. Complete variable domain (other parts from reference TRBV19 and TRBJ1-2): DGGITQSPKYLFRKEGQNVTLSCEQNLNHDAMYWYRQDPGQGLRLIYYSQIVNDFQKGDIAEGYSVSREKKESFPLTVTSAQKNPTAFYLCASSSWEGDYGYTFGSGTRLTVV.

In this sample, this clone turned up a few times. The chain carries TRBV2 and TRBJ1-6; perhaps TRBD1 as D (5 bases). The CDR3 contains 13 residues. V shed 6 bases and J shed 10 bases, with 13 bases lying between them. CDR1 is SNHLY, CDR2 FYNNEI, per germline. The chain's CDR3 is CASSRQSDSPLHF. CDR3 nucleotides: TGTGCCAGCAGCCGACAGTCCGACTCACCCCTCCACTTT.

The rearrangement joins TRBV15 to TRBJ2-7; tentative D call: TRBD2 (5 bases). Deletions cut 0 bases from V and 6 bases from J, with 9 bases between. Germline lookup yields CDR1 LNHNV and CDR2 YYDKDF (reference sequence). The CDR3 is 13 amino acids. Here the CDR3 DNA reads TGTGCCACCAGCAGAGAAGTCGGGGTCGAGCAGTACTTC. Encoded protein: CATSREVGVEQYF.

This chain links TRBV27 with TRBJ2-3; D unresolved. CDR3 length: 16 amino acids. With 5 bases removed from V and 0 bases from J, the gap between germline ends came to 15 bases. Germline V CDR1 and CDR2: MNHEY, SMNVEV (reference sequence). The CDR3 DNA reads TGTGCCAGCAGTCCGAAAGCTGAAACTAGCACAGATACGCAGTATTTT. It encodes CASSPKAETSTDTQYF.